Here is one T cell receptor beta chain with its context. These data originate in a study of blood T cell repertoires in COVID-19. In the authors' methods: Reference gene primer amplification gave nucleated cell count estimates. Sequencing was performed with immunoSEQ multiplex PCR; in TCRdb, only in-frame clones are kept and a portion is missing. V and J calls and clone size are as listed in that table; D and trimming were resolved from the DNA. The data show approximately 70,000 clones, nearly 90% seen once. This CDR3 spans 16 amino acids. Trimming cost V 0 bases and J 4 bases; bases outside gene matches: 5. The germline gives CDR1 SGHRS, CDR2 YFSETQ.

The chain combines TRBV5-1 with TRBJ2-3; 10 nucleotides agree with TRBD2. The receptor was derived from a woman between 45 and 60 years old with COVID-19, enrolled during active disease. The sequencing sample was made of peripheral blood. DNA for the CDR3: TGCGCCAGCAGCTTGGTACCTAGCGGGAGTTCAGATACGCAGTATTTT. Translation: CASSLVPSGSSDTQYF.